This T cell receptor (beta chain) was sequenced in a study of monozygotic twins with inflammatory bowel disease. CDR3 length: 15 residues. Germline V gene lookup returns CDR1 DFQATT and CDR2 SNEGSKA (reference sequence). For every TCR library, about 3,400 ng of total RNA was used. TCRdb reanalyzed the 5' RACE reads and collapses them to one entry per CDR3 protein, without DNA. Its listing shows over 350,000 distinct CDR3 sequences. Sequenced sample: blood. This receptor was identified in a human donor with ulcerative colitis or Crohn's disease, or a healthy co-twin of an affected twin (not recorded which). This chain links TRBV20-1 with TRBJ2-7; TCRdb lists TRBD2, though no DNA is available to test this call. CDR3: CSAQPGTSGGYEQYF.